This T cell receptor beta chain was retrieved from a study of PD-1 blockade in classical Hodgkin lymphoma. Findings and caveats of the study: TCR diversity at baseline was reported to be reduced in newly diagnosed patients relative to healthy donors. The origin of the repertoire differences remains undefined, with disease activity or prior therapy as possible causes.

Assay: immunoSEQ multiplex PCR; the TCRdb copy retains only in-frame clones and omits some. Among around 3,000 clones listed, roughly 70% were seen once. Time point denoted: newly diagnosed, previously untreated cHL patient sample. Magnetic negative selection was used to purify CD8+ T cells from thawed PBMCs. For comparison, PBMCs from newly diagnosed, untreated classical Hodgkin lymphoma were used. To note about this clone: Its antigen remains unknown.

Trimming left V 5 bases short and J 4 bases short, with 5 bases between. Per the germline V gene, CDR1 is MNHEY and CDR2 is SMNVEV (reference sequence). This CDR3 spans 12 amino acids. The receptor was derived from a human donor with classical Hodgkin lymphoma. The material sequenced was CD8+ T cells from blood. J is TRBJ2-2 and V is TRBV27; D is uncertain. DNA for the CDR3: TGTGCCAGCAGTCCGCTCACCGGGGAGCTGTTTTTT. This gives the protein CASSPLTGELFF.